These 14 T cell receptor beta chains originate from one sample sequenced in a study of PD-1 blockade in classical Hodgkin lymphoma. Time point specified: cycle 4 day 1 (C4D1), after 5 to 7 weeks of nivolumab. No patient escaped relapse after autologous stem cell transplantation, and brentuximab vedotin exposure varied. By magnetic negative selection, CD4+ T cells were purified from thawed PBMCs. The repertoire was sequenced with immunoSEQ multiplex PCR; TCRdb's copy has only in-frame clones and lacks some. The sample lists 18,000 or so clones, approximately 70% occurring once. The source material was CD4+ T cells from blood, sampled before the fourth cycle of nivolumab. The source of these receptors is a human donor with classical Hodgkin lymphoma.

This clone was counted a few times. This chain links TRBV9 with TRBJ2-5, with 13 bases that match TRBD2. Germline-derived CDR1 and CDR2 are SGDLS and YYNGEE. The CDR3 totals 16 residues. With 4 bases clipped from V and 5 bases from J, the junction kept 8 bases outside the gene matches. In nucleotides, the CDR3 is TGTGCCAGCAGCACCCAGGGACTAGCGGGAAGGGAGACCCAGTACTTC. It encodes CASSTQGLAGRETQYF.

CDR3 nucleotide sequence: TGTGCCAGCAGGAAAACGGGCCACACTGAAGCTTTCTTT. Encoded protein: CASRKTGHTEAFF. The V gene is TRBV27, the J gene TRBJ1-1, with D uncertain. V shed 6 bases and J shed 3 bases, with 11 bases lying between them. The length of the CDR3 is 13 residues. Germline CDR1 is MNHEY and CDR2 is SMNVEV (reference sequence).

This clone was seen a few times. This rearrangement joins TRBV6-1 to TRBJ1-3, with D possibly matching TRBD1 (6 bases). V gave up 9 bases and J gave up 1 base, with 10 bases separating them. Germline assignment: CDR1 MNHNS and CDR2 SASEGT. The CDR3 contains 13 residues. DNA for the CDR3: TGTGCCAGTCCAGGGGTGTCTGGAAACACCATATATTTT. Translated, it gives CASPGVSGNTIYF.

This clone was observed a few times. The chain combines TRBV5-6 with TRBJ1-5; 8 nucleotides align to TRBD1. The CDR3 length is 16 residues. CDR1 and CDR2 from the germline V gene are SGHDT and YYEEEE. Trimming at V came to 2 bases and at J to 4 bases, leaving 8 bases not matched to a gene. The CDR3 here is CASSFTGTGTNQPQHF. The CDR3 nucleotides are TGTGCCAGCAGCTTTACCGGGACAGGAACAAATCAGCCCCAGCATTTT.

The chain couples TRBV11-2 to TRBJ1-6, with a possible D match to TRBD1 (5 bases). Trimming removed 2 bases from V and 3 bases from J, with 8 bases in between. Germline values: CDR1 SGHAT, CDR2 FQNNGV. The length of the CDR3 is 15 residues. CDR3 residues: CASSLQGGYNSPLHF. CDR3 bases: TGTGCCAGCAGCTTACAGGGAGGCTATAATTCACCCCTCCACTTT.

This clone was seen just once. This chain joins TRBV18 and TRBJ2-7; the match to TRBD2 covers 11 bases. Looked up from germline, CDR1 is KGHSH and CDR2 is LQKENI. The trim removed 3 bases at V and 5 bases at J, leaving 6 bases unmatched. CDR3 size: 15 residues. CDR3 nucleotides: TGTGCCAGCTCACCTGGACTAGCGGGTTTGGACGAGCAGTACTTC. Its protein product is CASSPGLAGLDEQYF.

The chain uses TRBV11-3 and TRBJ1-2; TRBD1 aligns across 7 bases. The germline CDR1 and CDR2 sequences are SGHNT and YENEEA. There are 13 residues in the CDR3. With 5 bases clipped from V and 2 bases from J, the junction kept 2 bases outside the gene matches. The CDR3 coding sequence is TGTGCCAGCAGCCCGGACAGGAACTATGGCTACACCTTC. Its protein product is CASSPDRNYGYTF.

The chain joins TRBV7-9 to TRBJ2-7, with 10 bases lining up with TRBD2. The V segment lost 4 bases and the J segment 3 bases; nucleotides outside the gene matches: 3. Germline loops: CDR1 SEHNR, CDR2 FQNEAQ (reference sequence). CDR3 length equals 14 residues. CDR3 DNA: TGTGCCAGCAGCTCTACTAGCGGGGTCTACGAGCAGTACTTC. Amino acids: CASSSTSGVYEQYF.

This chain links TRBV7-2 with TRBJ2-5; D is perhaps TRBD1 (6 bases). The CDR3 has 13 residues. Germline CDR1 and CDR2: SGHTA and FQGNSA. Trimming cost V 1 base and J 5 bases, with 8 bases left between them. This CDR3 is CASSLVQGETQYF. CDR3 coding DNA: TGTGCCAGCAGCTTAGTACAGGGTGAGACCCAGTACTTC. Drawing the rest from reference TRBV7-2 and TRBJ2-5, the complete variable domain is GAGVSQSPSNKVTEKGKDVELRCDPISGHTALYWYRQSLGQGLEFLIYFQGNSAPDKSGLPSDRFSAERTGGSVSTLTIQRTQQEDSAVYLCASSLVQGETQYFGPGTRLLVL.

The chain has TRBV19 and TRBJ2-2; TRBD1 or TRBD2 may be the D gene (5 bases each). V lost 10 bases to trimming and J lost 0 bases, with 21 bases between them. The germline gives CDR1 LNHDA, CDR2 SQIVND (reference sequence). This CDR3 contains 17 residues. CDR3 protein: CATLLPGLAPNTGELFF. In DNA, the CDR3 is TGTGCCACCCTCTTACCGGGGCTAGCTCCGAACACCGGGGAGCTGTTTTTT.

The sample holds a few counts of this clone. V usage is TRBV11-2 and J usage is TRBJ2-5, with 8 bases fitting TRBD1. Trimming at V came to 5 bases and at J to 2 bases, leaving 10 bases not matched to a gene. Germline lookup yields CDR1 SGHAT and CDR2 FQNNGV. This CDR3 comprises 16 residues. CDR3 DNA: TGTGCCAGCAGCCGATACCCGGACAGGGCACAAGAGACCCAGTACTTC. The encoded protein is CASSRYPDRAQETQYF.

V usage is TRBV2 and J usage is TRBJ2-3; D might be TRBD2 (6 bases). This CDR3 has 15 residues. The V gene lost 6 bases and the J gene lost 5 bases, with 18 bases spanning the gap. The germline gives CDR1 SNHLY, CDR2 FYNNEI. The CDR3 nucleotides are TGTGCCAGCAGCCTTAGCGGAACCGGCGGAGATACGCAGTATTTT. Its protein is CASSLSGTGGDTQYF. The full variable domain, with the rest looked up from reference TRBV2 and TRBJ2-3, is EPEVTQTPSHQVTQMGQEVILRCVPISNHLYFYWYRQILGQKVEFLVSFYNNEISEKSEIFDDQFSVERPDGSNFTLKIRSTKLEDSAMYFCASSLSGTGGDTQYFGPGTRLTVL.

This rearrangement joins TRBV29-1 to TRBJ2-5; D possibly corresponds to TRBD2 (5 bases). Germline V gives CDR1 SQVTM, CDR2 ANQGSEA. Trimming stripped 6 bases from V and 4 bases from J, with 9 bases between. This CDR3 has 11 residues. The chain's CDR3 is CSVSSTETQYF. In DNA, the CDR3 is TGCAGCGTCTCTAGCACAGAGACCCAGTACTTC.

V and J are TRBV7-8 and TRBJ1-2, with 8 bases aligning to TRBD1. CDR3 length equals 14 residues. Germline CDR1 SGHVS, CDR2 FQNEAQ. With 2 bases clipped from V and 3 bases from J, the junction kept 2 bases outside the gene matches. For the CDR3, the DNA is TGTGCCAGCAGCTTACAGACAGGGGACTATGGCTACACCTTC. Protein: CASSLQTGDYGYTF.